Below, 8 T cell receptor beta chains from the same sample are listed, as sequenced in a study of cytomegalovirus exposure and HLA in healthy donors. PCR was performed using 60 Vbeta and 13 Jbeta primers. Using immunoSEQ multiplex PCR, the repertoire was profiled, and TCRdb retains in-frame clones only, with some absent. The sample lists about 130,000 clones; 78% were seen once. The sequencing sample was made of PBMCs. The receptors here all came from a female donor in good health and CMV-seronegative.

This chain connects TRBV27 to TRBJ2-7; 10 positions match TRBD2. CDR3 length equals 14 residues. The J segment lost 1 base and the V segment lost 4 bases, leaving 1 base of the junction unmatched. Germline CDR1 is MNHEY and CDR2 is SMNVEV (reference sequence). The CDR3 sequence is CASSSLAGSYEQYF. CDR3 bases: TGTGCCAGCAGTTCACTAGCGGGATCCTACGAGCAGTACTTC.

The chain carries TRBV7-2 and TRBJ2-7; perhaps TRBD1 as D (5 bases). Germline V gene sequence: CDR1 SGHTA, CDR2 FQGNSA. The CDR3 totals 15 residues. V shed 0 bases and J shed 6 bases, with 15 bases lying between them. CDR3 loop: CASSLAWTPAAEQYF. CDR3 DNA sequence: TGTGCCAGCAGCTTAGCCTGGACACCCGCAGCCGAGCAGTACTTC.

For the CDR3, the DNA is TGTGCCAGCAGCTTCGGACTAGCGGGAGACCGACAAGAGACCCAGTACTTC. Translating gives CASSFGLAGDRQETQYF. The chain uses TRBV11-1 and TRBJ2-5; 13 positions match TRBD2. Germline V gives CDR1 SGHAT, CDR2 FQDESV (reference sequence). The V and J ends lost 3 bases and 2 bases, in that order; junction bases with no gene match: 6. CDR3 size: 17 residues.

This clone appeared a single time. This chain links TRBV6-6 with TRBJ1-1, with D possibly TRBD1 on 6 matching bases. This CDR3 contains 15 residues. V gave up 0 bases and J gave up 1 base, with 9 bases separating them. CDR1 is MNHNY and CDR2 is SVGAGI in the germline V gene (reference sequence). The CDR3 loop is CASSYSLGANTEAFF. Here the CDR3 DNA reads TGTGCCAGCAGTTACTCTTTGGGGGCGAACACTGAAGCTTTCTTT.

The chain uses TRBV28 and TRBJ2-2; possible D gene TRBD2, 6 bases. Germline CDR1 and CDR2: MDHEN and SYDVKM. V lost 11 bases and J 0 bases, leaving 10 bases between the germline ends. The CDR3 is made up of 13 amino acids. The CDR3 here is CAAGFPNTGELFF. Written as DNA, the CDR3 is TGTGCCGCGGGGTTCCCGAACACCGGGGAGCTGTTTTTT.

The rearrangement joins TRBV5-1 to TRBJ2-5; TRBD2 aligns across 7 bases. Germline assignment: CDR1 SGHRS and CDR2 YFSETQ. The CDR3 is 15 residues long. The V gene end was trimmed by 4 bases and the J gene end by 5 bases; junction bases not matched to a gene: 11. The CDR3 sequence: CASSVGGVSSETQYF. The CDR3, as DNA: TGCGCCAGCAGCGTGGGGGGGGTATCGTCGGAGACCCAGTACTTC.

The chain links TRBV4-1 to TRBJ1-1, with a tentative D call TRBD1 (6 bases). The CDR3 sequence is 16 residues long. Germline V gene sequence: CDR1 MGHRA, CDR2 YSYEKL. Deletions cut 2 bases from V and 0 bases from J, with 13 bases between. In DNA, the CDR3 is TGCGCCAGCAGCCAACCGGACAGACCGATGAACACTGAAGCTTTCTTT. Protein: CASSQPDRPMNTEAFF.

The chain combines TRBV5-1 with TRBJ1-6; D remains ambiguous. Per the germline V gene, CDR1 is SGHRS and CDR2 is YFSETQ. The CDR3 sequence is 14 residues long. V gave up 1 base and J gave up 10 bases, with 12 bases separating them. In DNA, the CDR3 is TGCGCCAGCAGCTTGTACGAAGGAGACTCACCCCTCCACTTT. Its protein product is CASSLYEGDSPLHF.